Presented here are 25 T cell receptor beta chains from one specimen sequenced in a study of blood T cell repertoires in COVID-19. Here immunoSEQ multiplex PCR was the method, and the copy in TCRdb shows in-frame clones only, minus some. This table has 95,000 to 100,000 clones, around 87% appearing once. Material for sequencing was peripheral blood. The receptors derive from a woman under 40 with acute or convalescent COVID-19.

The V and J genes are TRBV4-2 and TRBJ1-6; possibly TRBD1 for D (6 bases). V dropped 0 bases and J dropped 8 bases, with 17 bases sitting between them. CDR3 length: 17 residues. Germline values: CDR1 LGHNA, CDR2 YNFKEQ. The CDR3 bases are TGTGCCAGCAGCCAAGATCCTCGGCAGGGGTTTTATTCACCCCTCCACTTT. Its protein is CASSQDPRQGFYSPLHF.

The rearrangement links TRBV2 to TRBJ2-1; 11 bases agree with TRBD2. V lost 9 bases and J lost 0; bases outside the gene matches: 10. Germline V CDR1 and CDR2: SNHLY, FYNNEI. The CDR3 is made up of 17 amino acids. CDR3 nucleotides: TGTGCCAGACTGGGACTAGCGGAGACAAGCTCCTACAATGAGCAGTTCTTC. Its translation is CARLGLAETSSYNEQFF.

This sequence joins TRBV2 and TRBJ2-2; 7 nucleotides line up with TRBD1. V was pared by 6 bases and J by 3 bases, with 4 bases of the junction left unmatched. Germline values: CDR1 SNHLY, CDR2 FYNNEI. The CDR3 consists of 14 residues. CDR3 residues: CASSADRDTGELFF. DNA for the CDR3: TGTGCCAGCAGCGCCGACAGGGACACCGGGGAGCTGTTTTTT. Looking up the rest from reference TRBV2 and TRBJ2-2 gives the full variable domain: EPEVTQTPSHQVTQMGQEVILRCVPISNHLYFYWYRQILGQKVEFLVSFYNNEISEKSEIFDDQFSVERPDGSNFTLKIRSTKLEDSAMYFCASSADRDTGELFFGEGSRLTVL.

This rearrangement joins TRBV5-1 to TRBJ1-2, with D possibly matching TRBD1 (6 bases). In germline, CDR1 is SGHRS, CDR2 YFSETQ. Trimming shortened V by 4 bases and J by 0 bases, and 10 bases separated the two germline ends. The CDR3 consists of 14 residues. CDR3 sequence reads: CASSTQGSNYGYTF. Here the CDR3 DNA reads TGCGCCAGCAGCACACAGGGTTCTAACTATGGCTACACCTTC. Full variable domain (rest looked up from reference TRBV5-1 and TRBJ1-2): KAGVTQTPRYLIKTRGQQVTLSCSPISGHRSVSWYQQTPGQGLQFLFEYFSETQRNKGNFPGRFSGRQFSNSRSEMNVSTLELGDSALYLCASSTQGSNYGYTFGSGTRLTVV.

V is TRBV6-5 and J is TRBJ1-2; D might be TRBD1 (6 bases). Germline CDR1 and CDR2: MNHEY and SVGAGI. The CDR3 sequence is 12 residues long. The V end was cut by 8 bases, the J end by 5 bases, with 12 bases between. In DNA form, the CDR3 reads TGTGCCAGCCGGACAGCACCATATGGCTACACCTTC. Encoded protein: CASRTAPYGYTF.

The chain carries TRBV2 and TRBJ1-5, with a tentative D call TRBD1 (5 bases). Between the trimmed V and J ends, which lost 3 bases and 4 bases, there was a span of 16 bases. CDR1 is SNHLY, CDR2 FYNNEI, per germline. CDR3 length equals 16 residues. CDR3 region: CASSDHPQGGNQPQHF. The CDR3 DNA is TGTGCCAGCAGTGATCATCCCCAGGGAGGGAATCAGCCCCAGCATTTT.

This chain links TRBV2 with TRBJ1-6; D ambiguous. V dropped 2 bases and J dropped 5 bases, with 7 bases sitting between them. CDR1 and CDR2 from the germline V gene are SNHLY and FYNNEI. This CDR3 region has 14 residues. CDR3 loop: CASSERRNNSPLHF. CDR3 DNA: TGTGCCAGCAGTGAAAGGCGGAATAATTCACCCCTCCACTTT. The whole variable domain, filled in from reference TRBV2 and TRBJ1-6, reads EPEVTQTPSHQVTQMGQEVILRCVPISNHLYFYWYRQILGQKVEFLVSFYNNEISEKSEIFDDQFSVERPDGSNFTLKIRSTKLEDSAMYFCASSERRNNSPLHFGNGTRLTVT.

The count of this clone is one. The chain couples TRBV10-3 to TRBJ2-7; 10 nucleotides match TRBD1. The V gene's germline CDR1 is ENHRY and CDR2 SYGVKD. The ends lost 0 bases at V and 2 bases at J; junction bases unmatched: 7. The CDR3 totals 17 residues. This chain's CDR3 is CAISESGRTGGTYEQYF. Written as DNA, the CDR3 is TGTGCCATCAGTGAGTCGGGTCGGACAGGGGGTACCTACGAGCAGTACTTC.

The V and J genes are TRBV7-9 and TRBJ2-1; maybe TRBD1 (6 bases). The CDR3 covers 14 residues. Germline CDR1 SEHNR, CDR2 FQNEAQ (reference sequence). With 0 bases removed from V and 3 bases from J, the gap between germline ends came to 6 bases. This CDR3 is CASSLADSYNEQFF. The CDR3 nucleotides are TGTGCCAGCAGCTTAGCGGACAGCTACAATGAGCAGTTCTTC.

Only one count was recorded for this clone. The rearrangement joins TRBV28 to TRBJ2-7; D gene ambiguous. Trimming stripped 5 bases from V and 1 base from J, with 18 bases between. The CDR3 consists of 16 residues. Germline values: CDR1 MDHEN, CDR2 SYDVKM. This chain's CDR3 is CASSPRSGYESYEQYF. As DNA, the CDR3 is TGTGCCAGCAGTCCGCGGTCTGGGTATGAGTCCTACGAGCAGTACTTC.

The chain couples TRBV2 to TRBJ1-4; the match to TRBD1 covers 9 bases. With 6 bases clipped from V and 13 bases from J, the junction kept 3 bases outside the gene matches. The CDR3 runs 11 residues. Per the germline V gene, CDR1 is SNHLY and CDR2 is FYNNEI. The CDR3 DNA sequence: TGTGCCAGCAGCCCGACAGGGGGACTGTTTTTT. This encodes CASSPTGGLFF.

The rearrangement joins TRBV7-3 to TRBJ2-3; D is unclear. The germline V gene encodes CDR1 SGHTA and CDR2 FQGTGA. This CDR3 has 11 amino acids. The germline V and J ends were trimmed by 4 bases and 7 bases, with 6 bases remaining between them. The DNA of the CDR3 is TGTGCCAGCAGCTCCGAGAATACGCAGTATTTT. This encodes CASSSENTQYF.

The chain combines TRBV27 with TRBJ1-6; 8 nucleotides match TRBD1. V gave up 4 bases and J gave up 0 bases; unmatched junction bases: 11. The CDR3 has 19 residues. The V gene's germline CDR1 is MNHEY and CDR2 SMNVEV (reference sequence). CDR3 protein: CASSSQGQGRSSYNSPLHF. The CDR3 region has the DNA TGTGCCAGCAGTTCCCAAGGACAGGGACGGAGCTCCTATAATTCACCCCTCCACTTT.

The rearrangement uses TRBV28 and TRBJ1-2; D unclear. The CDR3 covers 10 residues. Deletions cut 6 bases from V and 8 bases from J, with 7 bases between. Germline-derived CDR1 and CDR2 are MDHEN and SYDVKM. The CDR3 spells CASRSGGYTF. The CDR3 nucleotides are TGTGCCAGCAGGAGCGGGGGCTACACCTTC.

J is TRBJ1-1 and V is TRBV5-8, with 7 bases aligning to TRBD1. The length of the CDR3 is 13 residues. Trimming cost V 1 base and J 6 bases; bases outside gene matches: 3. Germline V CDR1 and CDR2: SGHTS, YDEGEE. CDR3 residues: CASSLRQGPEAFF. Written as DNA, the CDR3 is TGTGCCAGCAGCTTGAGACAGGGCCCTGAAGCTTTCTTT.

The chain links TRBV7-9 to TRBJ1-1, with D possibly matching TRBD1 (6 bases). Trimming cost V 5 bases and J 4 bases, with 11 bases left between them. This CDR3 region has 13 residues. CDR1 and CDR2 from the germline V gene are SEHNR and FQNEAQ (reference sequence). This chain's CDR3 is CASSARGGTEAFF. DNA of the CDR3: TGTGCCAGCAGCGCGAGGGGGGGCACTGAAGCTTTCTTT.

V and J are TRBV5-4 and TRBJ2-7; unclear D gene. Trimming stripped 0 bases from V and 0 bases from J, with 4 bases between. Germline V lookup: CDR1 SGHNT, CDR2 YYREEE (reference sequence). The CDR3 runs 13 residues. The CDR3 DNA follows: TGTGCCAGCAGCTTGGACGGCTCCTACGAGCAGTACTTC. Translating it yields CASSLDGSYEQYF.

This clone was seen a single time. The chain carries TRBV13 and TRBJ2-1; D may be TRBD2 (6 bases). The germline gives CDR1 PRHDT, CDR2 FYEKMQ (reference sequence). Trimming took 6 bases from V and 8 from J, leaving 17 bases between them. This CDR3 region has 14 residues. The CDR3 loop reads CASSFGTGGDEQFF. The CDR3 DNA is TGTGCCAGCAGTTTTGGGACTGGTGGGGATGAGCAGTTCTTC.

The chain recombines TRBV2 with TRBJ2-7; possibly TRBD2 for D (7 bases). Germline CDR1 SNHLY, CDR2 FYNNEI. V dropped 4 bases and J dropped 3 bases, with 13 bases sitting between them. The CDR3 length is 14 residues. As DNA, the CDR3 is TGTGCCAGCAGTGTGGGGGGGGCAGGCTACGAGCAGTACTTC. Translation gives CASSVGGAGYEQYF.

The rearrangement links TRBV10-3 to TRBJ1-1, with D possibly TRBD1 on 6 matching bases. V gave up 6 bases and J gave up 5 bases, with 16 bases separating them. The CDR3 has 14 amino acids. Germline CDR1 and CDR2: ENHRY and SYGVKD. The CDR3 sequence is CAIRGTGQNTEAFF. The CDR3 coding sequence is TGTGCCATCAGGGGAACAGGGCAGAATACTGAAGCTTTCTTT.

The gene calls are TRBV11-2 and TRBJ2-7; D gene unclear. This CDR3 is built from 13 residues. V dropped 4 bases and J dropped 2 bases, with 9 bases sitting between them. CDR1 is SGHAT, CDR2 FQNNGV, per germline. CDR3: CASSSLITYEQYF. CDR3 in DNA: TGTGCCAGCAGCTCCCTTATTACCTACGAGCAGTACTTC.

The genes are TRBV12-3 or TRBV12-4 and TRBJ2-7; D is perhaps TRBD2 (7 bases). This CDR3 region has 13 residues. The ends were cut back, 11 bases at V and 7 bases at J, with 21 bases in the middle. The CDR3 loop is CAVAARGAREQYF. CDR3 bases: TGTGCCGTCGCGGCTCGGGGGGCACGGGAGCAGTACTTC.

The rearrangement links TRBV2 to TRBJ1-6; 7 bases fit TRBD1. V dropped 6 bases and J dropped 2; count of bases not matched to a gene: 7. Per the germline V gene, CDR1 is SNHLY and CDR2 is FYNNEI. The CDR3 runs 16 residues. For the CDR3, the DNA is TGTGCCAGCAGACCCAGGGGGAGAACCTATAATTCACCCCTCCACTTT. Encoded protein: CASRPRGRTYNSPLHF.

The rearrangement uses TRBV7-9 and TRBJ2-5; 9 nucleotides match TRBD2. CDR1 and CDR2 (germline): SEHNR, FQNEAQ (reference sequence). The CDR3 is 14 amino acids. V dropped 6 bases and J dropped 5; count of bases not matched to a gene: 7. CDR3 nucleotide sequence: TGTGCCAGCAGTCCGCGGGGGGGCTTGGAGACCCAGTACTTC. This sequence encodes CASSPRGGLETQYF.

The CDR3 here is CASSPAGRGLNYGYTF. The DNA for the CDR3 is TGTGCCAGCAGTCCAGCTGGGAGGGGACTTAACTATGGCTACACCTTC. This chain uses TRBV2 with TRBJ1-2; D perhaps matches TRBD1 (5 bases). Trimming pared 5 bases from V and 1 base from J, leaving 17 bases between. Germline CDR1 reads SNHLY; CDR2 reads FYNNEI. The CDR3 runs to 16 residues.